Sequencing of this T cell receptor (beta chain) was carried out in a study of blood T cell repertoires in COVID-19. TCRdb's table, derived via immunoSEQ multiplex PCR, lists solely in-frame clones and lacks some. The sample shows about 87,000 clones, approximately 80% of them seen only once. Germline V gives CDR1 SGHTA, CDR2 FQGTGA. Trimming removed 1 base from V and 5 bases from J, with 17 bases in between. The CDR3 is 16 amino acids. This clone came up a few times. The TCR originated in a woman between 65 and 79 years old with acute or convalescent COVID-19. The chain links TRBV7-3 to TRBJ1-1; D is ambiguous. The sequenced sample consisted of peripheral blood. The CDR3 loop is CASSLRGNQDKTEAFF. CDR3 coding DNA: TGTGCCAGCAGCTTAAGAGGAAACCAAGATAAAACTGAAGCTTTCTTT. The variable domain in full, completed from reference TRBV7-3 and TRBJ1-1, reads GAGVSQTPSNKVTEKGKYVELRCDPISGHTALYWYRQSLGQGPEFLIYFQGTGAADDSGLPNDRFFAVRPEGSVSTLKIQRTERGDSAVYLCASSLRGNQDKTEAFFGQGTRLTVV.